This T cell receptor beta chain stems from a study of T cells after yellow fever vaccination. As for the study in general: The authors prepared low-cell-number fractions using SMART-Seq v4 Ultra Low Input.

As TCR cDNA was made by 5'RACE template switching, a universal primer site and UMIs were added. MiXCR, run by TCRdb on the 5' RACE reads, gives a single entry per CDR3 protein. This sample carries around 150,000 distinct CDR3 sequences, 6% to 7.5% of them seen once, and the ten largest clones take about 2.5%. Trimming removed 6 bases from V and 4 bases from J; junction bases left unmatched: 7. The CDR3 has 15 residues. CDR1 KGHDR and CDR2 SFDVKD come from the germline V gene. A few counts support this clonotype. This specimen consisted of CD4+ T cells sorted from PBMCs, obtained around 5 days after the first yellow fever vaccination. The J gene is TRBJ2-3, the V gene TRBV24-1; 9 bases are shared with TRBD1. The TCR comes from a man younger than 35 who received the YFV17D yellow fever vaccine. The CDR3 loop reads CATSPGQGKPDTQYF. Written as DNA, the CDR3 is TGTGCCACCAGTCCCGGACAGGGGAAGCCAGATACGCAGTATTTT.